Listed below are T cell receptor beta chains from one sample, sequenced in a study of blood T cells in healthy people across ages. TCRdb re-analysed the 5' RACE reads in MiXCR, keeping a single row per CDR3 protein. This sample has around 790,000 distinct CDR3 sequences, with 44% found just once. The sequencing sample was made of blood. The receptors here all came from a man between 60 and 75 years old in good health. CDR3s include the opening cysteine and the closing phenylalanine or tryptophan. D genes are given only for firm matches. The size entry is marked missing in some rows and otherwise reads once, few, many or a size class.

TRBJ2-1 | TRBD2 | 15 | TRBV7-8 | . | CASNERGASYNEQFF | TGTGCCAGCAACGAGCGGGGGGCCTCCTACAATGAGCAGTTCTTC
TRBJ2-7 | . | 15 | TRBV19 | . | CASSPNKDGTYEQYF | TGTGCCAGTAGCCCTAACAAGGACGGAACCTACGAGCAGTACTTC
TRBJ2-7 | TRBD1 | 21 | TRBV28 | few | CASSRSPTGTGDVLRAYEQYF | TGTGCCAGCAGTCGAAGCCCGACCGGGACAGGGGATGTGTTACGGGCCTACGAGCAGTACTTC
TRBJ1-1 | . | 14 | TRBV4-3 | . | CASSQGGRHTEAFF | TGCGCCAGCAGCCAAGGGGGTAGGCACACTGAAGCTTTCTTT
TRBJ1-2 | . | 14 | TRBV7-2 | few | CASSGVGGPYGYTF | TGTGCCAGCAGCGGAGTAGGGGGACCCTATGGCTACACCTTC
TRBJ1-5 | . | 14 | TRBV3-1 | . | CASSPSEDTQPQHF | TGTGCCAGCAGCCCCTCGGAGGACACCCAGCCCCAGCATTTT
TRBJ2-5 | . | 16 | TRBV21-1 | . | CASSKDRVPIYNEQYF | TGTGCCAGCAGCAAGGACAGGGTCCCTATTTACAATGAGCAGTACTTC
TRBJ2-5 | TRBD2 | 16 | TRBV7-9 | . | CASSSKRGGAQETQYF | TGTGCCAGCAGCTCCAAGCGGGGGGGGGCCCAAGAGACCCAGTACTTC
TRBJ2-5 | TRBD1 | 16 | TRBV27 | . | CASSLSRTGGRETQYF | TGTGCCAGCAGTTTATCGAGGACAGGGGGCAGAGAGACCCAGTACTTC
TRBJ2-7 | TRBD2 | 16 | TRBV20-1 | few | CSARGLAGGPIFEQYF | TGCAGTGCTAGAGGGCTAGCGGGGGGGCCTATTTTCGAGCAGTACTTC
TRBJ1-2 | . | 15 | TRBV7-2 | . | CASSLEVGFDYGYTF | TGTGCCAGCAGCTTAGAGGTGGGGTTTGACTATGGCTACACCTTC
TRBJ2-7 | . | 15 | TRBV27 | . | CASSSLTGVFYEQYF | TGTGCCAGCAGCTCACTCACGGGGGTCTTCTACGAGCAGTACTTC
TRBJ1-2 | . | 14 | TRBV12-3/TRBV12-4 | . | CASSLEGQRSGYTF | TGTGCCAGCAGTTTAGAGGGGCAAAGGAGTGGCTACACCTTC
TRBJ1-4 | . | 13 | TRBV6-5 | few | CASSPRTVEKLFF | TGTGCCAGCAGTCCGAGGACAGTTGAAAAACTGTTTTTT